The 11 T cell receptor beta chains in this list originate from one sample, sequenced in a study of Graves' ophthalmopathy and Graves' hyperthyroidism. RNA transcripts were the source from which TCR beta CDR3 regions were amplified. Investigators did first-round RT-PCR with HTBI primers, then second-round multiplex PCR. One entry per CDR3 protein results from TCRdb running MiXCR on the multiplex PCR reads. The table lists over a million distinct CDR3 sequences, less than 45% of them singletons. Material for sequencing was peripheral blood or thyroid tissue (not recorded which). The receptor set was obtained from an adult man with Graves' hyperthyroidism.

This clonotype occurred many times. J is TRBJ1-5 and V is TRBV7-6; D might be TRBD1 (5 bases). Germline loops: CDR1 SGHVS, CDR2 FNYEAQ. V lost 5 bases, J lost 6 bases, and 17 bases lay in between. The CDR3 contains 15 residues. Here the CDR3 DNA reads TGTGCCAGCAGCGCACCACAGGAGAGGATTCAGCCCCAGCATTTT. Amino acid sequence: CASSAPQERIQPQHF.

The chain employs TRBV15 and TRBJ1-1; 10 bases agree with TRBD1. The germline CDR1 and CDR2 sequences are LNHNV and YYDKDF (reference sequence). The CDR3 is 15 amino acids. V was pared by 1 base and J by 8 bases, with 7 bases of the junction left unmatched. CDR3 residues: CATSRGGQGDSEAFF. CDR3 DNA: TGTGCCACCAGCAGAGGAGGACAGGGGGACTCGGAAGCTTTCTTT.

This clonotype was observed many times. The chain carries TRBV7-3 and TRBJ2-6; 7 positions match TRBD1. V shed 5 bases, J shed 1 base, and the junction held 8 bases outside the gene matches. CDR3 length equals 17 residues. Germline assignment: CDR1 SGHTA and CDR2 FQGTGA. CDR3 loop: CASSPGTDSSGANVLTF. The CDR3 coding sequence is TGTGCCAGCAGCCCTGGGACAGATTCTTCTGGGGCCAACGTCCTGACTTTC.

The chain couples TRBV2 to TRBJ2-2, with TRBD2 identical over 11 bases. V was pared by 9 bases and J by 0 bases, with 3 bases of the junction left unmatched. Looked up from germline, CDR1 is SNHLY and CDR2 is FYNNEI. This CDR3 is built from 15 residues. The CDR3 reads CARGGLAANTGELFF. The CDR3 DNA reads TGTGCCAGGGGGGGACTAGCGGCGAACACCGGGGAGCTGTTTTTT.

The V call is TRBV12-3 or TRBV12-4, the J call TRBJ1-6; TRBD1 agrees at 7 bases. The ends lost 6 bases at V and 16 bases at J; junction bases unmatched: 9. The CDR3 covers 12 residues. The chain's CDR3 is CASSAGTETLHF. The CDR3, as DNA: TGTGCCAGCAGCGCGGGGACAGAGACACTCCACTTT.

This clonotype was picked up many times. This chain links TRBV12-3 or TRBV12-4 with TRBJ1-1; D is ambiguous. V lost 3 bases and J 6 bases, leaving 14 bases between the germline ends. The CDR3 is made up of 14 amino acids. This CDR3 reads CASSFSSVRSEAFF. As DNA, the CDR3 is TGTGCCAGCAGTTTTTCGTCCGTCAGATCTGAAGCTTTCTTT.

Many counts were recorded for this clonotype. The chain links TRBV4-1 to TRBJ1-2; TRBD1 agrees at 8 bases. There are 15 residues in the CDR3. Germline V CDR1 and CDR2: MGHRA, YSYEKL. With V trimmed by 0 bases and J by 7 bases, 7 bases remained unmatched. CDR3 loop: CASSQEDRDRSGYTF. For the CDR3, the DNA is TGCGCCAGCAGCCAAGAGGACAGGGACCGTAGTGGCTACACCTTC.

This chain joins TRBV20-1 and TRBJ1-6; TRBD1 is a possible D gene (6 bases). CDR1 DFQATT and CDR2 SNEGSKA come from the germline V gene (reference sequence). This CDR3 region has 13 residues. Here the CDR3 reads CSSIPGGGSPLHF. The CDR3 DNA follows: TGCAGCTCAATCCCGGGGGGCGGTTCACCCCTCCACTTT.

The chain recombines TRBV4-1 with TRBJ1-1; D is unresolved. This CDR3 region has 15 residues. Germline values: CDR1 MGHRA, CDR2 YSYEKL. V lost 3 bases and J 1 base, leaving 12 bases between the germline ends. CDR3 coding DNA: TGCGCCAGCAGCCACCCTGTGGTGGGGAACACTGAAGCTTTCTTT. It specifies CASSHPVVGNTEAFF.

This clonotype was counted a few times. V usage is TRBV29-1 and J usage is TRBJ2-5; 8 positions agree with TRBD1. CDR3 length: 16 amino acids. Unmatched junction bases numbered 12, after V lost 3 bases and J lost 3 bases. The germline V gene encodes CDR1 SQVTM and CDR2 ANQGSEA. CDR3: CSVERGQGRLEETQYF. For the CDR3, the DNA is TGCAGCGTTGAGCGTGGACAGGGAAGGTTAGAAGAGACCCAGTACTTC. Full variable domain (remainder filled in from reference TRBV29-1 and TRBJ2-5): SAVISQKPSRDICQRGTSLTIQCQVDSQVTMMFWYRQQPGQSLTLIATANQGSEATYESGFVIDKFPISRPNLTFSTLTVSNMSPEDSSIYLCSVERGQGRLEETQYFGPGTRLLVL.

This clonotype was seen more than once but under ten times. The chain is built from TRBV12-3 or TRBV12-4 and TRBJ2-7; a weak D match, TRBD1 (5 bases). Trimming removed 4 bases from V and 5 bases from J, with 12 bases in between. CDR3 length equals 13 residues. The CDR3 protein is CASSSAQAHEQYF. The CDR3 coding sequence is TGTGCCAGCAGTTCCGCACAGGCCCACGAGCAGTACTTC.